These 26 T cell receptor beta chains were sequenced from one sample in a study of CXCR3-negative and CXCR3-positive naive CD8 T cells. The TRB libraries of cDNA were built by UMI-labeled 5' RACE. Using the 5' RACE reads, TCRdb records one entry per CDR3 protein without DNA. In all, the sample yields 90,000 to 100,000 distinct CDR3 sequences. Study conclusions and caveats: More hydrophobic TRB CDR3s occurred in CXCR3-positive than in CXCR3-negative naive cells.

Antigens of these TCRs are unknown. The sequenced sample consisted of naive CXCR3+ CD8+ T cells from blood. Subset of the sample: CD45RO-CCR7+CD27+CD95- naive CD8+ T cells expressing CXCR3 (TNR3+). The receptor set was obtained from a human donor in good health. Some clones in this sample may be carry-over from other donors' samples.

This sequence joins TRBV6-5 and TRBJ2-1; the D call of TRBD2 rests on TCRdb alone, since no DNA is present to check it. Germline lookup yields CDR1 MNHEY and CDR2 SVGAGI. This CDR3 contains 19 residues. The CDR3 loop is CASSENWLAGGPSYNEQFF.

This chain joins TRBV7-2 and TRBJ2-2. The CDR3 is 15 residues long. Germline CDR1 and CDR2: SGHTA and FQGNSA. CDR3 sequence reads: CASSQPRGWTGELFF.

V and J are TRBV29-1 and TRBJ2-3; the D gene TCRdb calls, TRBD1, cannot be checked with no DNA. This CDR3 has 17 residues. CDR1 is SQVTM and CDR2 is ANQGSEA in the germline V gene. This chain's CDR3 is CSVRGSRDRVITDTQYF.

The V and J genes are TRBV6-1 and TRBJ1-1. Germline V gene lookup returns CDR1 MNHNS and CDR2 SASEGT. The CDR3 spans 14 residues. The CDR3 is CASSVGMELTEAFF.

V and J are TRBV12-3 or TRBV12-4 and TRBJ1-5. This CDR3 has 14 residues. The CDR3 reads CASSLADTNQPQHF.

The chain joins TRBV29-1 to TRBJ2-7; TCRdb calls TRBD1, which cannot be checked without DNA. This CDR3 spans 13 amino acids. CDR1 and CDR2 from the germline V gene are SQVTM and ANQGSEA. This CDR3 reads CSVYSIGAYEQYF.

The chain links TRBV10-3 to TRBJ2-2; absent DNA, TCRdb's TRBD1 call cannot be checked. The CDR3 has 20 residues. Per germline, CDR1 ENHRY and CDR2 SYGVKD. Here the CDR3 reads CAISFPRHAGTNENTGELFF.

The V call is TRBV3-2, the J call TRBJ1-5. TRBV3-2 is a known pseudogene. The CDR3 runs 12 residues. CDR3 residues: CASSRMGQPQHF.

The chain recombines TRBV7-3 with TRBJ2-3; TCRdb selects TRBD1, and the lack of DNA leaves this call unchecked. The CDR3 has 15 residues. In germline, CDR1 is SGHTA, CDR2 FQGTGA. The chain's CDR3 is CASSLTGGPADTQYF. Full variable domain (missing parts from reference TRBV7-3 and TRBJ2-3): GAGVSQTPSNKVTEKGKYVELRCDPISGHTALYWYRQSLGQGPEFLIYFQGTGAADDSGLPNDRFFAVRPEGSVSTLKIQRTERGDSAVYLCASSLTGGPADTQYFGPGTRLTVL.

J is TRBJ2-5 and V is TRBV11-2; lacking DNA, the TRBD2 call made by TCRdb goes unchecked. Germline-derived CDR1 and CDR2 are SGHAT and FQNNGV. The CDR3 is made up of 17 amino acids. This CDR3 reads CASSPARDLLHQETQYF.

The chain uses TRBV12-3 or TRBV12-4 and TRBJ2-1; TCRdb calls TRBD1, which cannot be checked without DNA. The CDR3 has 13 residues. The CDR3 loop is CASRSTGIYEQFF.

The chain couples TRBV7-9 to TRBJ1-1. Germline V gene sequence: CDR1 SEHNR, CDR2 FQNEAQ (reference sequence). The CDR3 covers 12 residues. CDR3 amino acids: CASSDIEGRAFF.

CDR3 sequence: CASSLITSRYEQYF. This sequence joins TRBV11-3 and TRBJ2-7; TCRdb calls TRBD2, which cannot be checked without DNA. This CDR3 region has 14 residues. Germline CDR1 reads SGHNT; CDR2 reads YENEEA.

V usage is TRBV5-6 and J usage is TRBJ2-5; as DNA is missing, the TRBD1 call by TCRdb cannot be tested. Germline values: CDR1 SGHDT, CDR2 YYEEEE. The CDR3 is 14 amino acids. The CDR3: CRHAGSPPQETQYF.

The chain combines TRBV4-2 with TRBJ2-5; TCRdb names TRBD2, which stays unverified in the absence of DNA. Per the germline V gene, CDR1 is LGHNA and CDR2 is YNFKEQ. The CDR3 contains 15 residues. CDR3: CASSQDRLAQETQYF.

The V call is TRBV7-6, the J call TRBJ1-1. The CDR3 consists of 14 residues. CDR1 is SGHVS, CDR2 FNYEAQ, per germline. CDR3 region: CASSQYPVDTEAFF.

The chain links TRBV10-3 to TRBJ2-2; TCRdb lists TRBD1, though no DNA is available to test this call. The CDR3 has 19 residues. Looked up from germline, CDR1 is ENHRY and CDR2 is SYGVKD. CDR3 protein: CAISDPNSGHTANTGELFF.

V usage is TRBV2 and J usage is TRBJ2-1. The germline gives CDR1 SNHLY, CDR2 FYNNEI. This CDR3 has 14 amino acids. CDR3 residues: CASSATVSYNEQFF.

The chain employs TRBV15 and TRBJ2-7; TCRdb outputs TRBD1, but without DNA this stays unchecked. Germline CDR1 reads LNHNV; CDR2 reads YYDKDF (reference sequence). The CDR3 is 17 amino acids. CDR3 protein: CATSREGGEPSSYEQYF.

V is TRBV29-1 and J is TRBJ2-6. Germline assignment: CDR1 SQVTM and CDR2 ANQGSEA. CDR3 size: 12 residues. The CDR3 sequence: CSVNSGANVLTF.

The chain carries TRBV29-1 and TRBJ2-1; TCRdb names TRBD1, which stays unverified in the absence of DNA. The CDR3 is 12 amino acids. Germline V gene lookup returns CDR1 SQVTM and CDR2 ANQGSEA. The CDR3 region is CSAGTGPVEQFF.

J is TRBJ2-1 and V is TRBV20-1. The CDR3 consists of 15 residues. CDR1 DFQATT and CDR2 SNEGSKA come from the germline V gene (reference sequence). CDR3 residues: CSARGEEHSYNEQFF.

The chain uses TRBV4-2 and TRBJ1-1. The CDR3 has 15 residues. The germline V gene has CDR1 LGHNA and CDR2 YNFKEQ. CDR3 loop: CASSEDISGYTEAFF.

J is TRBJ2-7 and V is TRBV25-1. This CDR3 has 15 residues. Germline lookup yields CDR1 MGHDK and CDR2 SYGVNS. This CDR3 is CASSEYRNGDYEQYF.

The chain joins TRBV7-9 to TRBJ2-2; with no DNA, the TCRdb D assignment of TRBD2 cannot be verified. The CDR3 contains 16 residues. Germline CDR1 is SEHNR and CDR2 is FQNEAQ (reference sequence). This chain's CDR3 is CASSNNRLAATGELFF. The variable domain in full, with the rest retrieved from reference TRBV7-9 and TRBJ2-2, is DTGVSQNPRHKITKRGQNVTFRCDPISEHNRLYWYRQTLGQGPEFLTYFQNEAQLEKSRLLSDRFSAERPKGSFSTLEIQRTEQGDSAMYLCASSNNRLAATGELFFGEGSRLTVL.

The V and J genes are TRBV7-2 and TRBJ2-1; TCRdb's assignment of TRBD2 cannot be checked, as there is no DNA. CDR3 size: 16 residues. Germline CDR1 reads SGHTA; CDR2 reads FQGNSA. CDR3 region: CASSLVGGGAYNEQFF.